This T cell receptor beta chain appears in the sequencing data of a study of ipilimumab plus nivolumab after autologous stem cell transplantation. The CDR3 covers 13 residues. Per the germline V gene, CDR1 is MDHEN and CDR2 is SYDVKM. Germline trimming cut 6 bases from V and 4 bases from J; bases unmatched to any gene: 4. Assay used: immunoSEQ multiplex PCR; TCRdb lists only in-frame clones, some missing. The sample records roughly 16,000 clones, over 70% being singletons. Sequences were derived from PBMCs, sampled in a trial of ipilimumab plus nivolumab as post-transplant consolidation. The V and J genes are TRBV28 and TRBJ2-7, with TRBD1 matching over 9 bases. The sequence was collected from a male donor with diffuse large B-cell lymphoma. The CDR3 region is CASSPTGGYEQYF. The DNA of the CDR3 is TGTGCCAGCAGCCCGACAGGGGGATACGAGCAGTACTTC.